This record looks at one T cell receptor beta chain sequence and its context. The antigen remains unidentified. This CDR3 region has 15 residues. The germline CDR1 and CDR2 sequences are SGHNT and YENEEA. The V segment lost 5 bases and the J segment 3 bases; nucleotides outside the gene matches: 8. The primer mix had 60 Vbeta and 13 Jbeta primers. Measured with immunoSEQ multiplex PCR; TCRdb has only the in-frame clones, and not every one. This sample has roughly 150,000 clones, with around four fifths found just once. The data are from a study of cytomegalovirus exposure and HLA in healthy donors. Study conclusions and caveats: In a later analysis, donors in an Asian-associated ancestry cluster reportedly had fewer N-insertions in productive TCRs than the cohort mean. An analysis done earlier found most TCR beta V segments productive about 87% or about 30% of the time. In a later analysis, TCR beta V- and J-gene trimming showed a link to a missense DCLRE1C variant.

The origin of this receptor is a woman between 18 and 30 years old in good health and CMV-seronegative. The rearrangement uses TRBV11-3 and TRBJ1-1; 8 bases match TRBD1. Sequencing used PBMCs. The CDR3 reads CASSRQGNGDTEAFF. In DNA, the CDR3 is TGTGCCAGCAGCAGACAGGGGAATGGGGACACTGAAGCTTTCTTT.